This TCR beta chain appears in the sequencing data of a study of T cells in Graves' hyperthyroidism and ophthalmopathy. This clonotype was seen a handful of times. A much larger clonotype is one base distant, so this may be a read error. In this CDR3 the conserved last residue, phenylalanine or tryptophan, is missing, so a read error is likely. Trimming stripped 6 bases from V and 5 bases from J, with 20 bases between. Germline V gene sequence: CDR1 MDHEN, CDR2 SYDVKM. CDR3 length equals 15 residues. The investigators amplified TCR beta CDR3 regions from RNA transcripts. In the first-round RT-PCR of the TCR CDR3, the HTBI primer set was used. Each CDR3 protein is one row after TCRdb ran MiXCR on the multiplex PCR reads. This sample carries approximately 510,000 distinct CDR3 sequences, under 25% of them seen once, and the ten largest clones take about 26%.

The sample consisted of blood. This chain uses TRBV28 with TRBJ2-7; D is undetermined. The receptor was isolated from a man in his late teens or twenties with Graves' hyperthyroidism. In DNA, the CDR3 is TGTGCCAGCAGCCGACCCCAGGACCTAGGGAACGAGCAGTACCTC. This codes for CASSRPQDLGNEQYL.